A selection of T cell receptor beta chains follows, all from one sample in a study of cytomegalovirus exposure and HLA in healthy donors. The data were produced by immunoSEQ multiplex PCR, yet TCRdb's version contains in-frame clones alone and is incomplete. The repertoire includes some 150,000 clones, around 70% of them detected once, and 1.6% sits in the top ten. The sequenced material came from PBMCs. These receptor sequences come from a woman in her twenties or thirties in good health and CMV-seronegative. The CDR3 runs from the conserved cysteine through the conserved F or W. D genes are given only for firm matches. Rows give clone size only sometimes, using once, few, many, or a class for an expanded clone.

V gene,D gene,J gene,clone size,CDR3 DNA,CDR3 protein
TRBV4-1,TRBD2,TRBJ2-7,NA,TGCGCCAGCAGCCAACCCGCCCGGTCCGGGACTAACGAGCAGTACTTC,CASSQPARSGTNEQYF
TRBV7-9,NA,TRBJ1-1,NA,TGTGCCAGCAGCTTCCCCAGGGTGACGAACACTGAAGCTTTCTTT,CASSFPRVTNTEAFF
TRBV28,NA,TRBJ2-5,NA,TGTGCCAGCAGTTTCTCGACAGGACCAGGGGAGACCCAGTACTTC,CASSFSTGPGETQYF
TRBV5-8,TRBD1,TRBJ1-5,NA,TGTGCCAGCAGCGCCTGGACAGGGAGTGAGCCCCAGCATTTT,CASSAWTGSEPQHF
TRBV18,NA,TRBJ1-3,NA,TGTGCCAGCTCAGGGACTGATGGAAACACCATATATTTT,CASSGTDGNTIYF
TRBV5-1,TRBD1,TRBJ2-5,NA,TGCGCCAGCAGCCGCACCGGGACAGGGGGAGAGACCCAGTACTTC,CASSRTGTGGETQYF
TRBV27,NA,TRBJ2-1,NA,TGTGCCAGCAGTTCCACTCCCGAGACCTACAATGAGCAGTTCTTC,CASSSTPETYNEQFF
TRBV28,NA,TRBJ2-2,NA,TGTGCCACGGTGGGAGGATACACCGGGGAGCTGTTTTTT,CATVGGYTGELFF
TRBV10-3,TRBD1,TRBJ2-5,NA,TGTGCCATCAGGCCCGGGACAGGGATTTTTGAGACCCAGTACTTC,CAIRPGTGIFETQYF
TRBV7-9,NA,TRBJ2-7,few,TGTGCCAGCAGCCGAAGCGACAGTGCCTACGAGCAGTACTTC,CASSRSDSAYEQYF
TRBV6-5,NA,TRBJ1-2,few,TGTGCCAGCAGTTTCGACAGCTATGGCTACACCTTC,CASSFDSYGYTF
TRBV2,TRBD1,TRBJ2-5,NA,TGTGCCAGCAGGAGGGACAGGGGGGAGACCCAGTACTTC,CASRRDRGETQYF
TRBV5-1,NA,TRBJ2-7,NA,TGCGCCAGCAGCTTGGACGGTTCGAACTACGAGCAGTACTTC,CASSLDGSNYEQYF
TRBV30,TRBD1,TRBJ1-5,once,TGTGCCTGGAACAGGGGCTATAGCAATCAGCCCCAGCATTTT,CAWNRGYSNQPQHF
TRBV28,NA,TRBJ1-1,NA,TGTGCCAGCAGTTTAACCAGGTTGAACACTGAAGCTTTCTTT,CASSLTRLNTEAFF
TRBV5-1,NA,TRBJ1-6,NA,TGCGCCAGCAGCCGGGGCGCGGGGGCTCCGAATTCACCCCTCCACTTT,CASSRGAGAPNSPLHF
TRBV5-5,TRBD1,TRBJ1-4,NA,TGTGCCAGCAGCTTAATTCGCTTGGGTACAGGGGGAAGTGAAAAACTGTTTTTT,CASSLIRLGTGGSEKLFF
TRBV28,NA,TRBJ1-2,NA,TGTGCCAGCAGTACCCCCACCTCTACCTGCGGCTACACCTTC,CASSTPTSTCGYTF
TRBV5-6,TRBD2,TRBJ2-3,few,TGTGCCAGCAGCCGGGGACTAGCGGGGGGGCCGGCAGATACGCAGTATTTT,CASSRGLAGGPADTQYF
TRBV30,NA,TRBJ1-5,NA,TGTGCCTGGGCAGGGGTCGAACAGCCCCAGCATTTT,CAWAGVEQPQHF
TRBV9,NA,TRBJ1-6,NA,TGTGCCAGCAGCGCCGCCCTGGACAAGTTTAATTCACCCCTCCACTTT,CASSAALDKFNSPLHF
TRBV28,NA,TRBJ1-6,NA,TGTGCCAGCACCGATAGTAATTCACCCCTCCACTTT,CASTDSNSPLHF
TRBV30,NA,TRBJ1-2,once,TGTGCCTGCACGACAAGGAGGCGGTATGGCTACACCTTC,CACTTRRRYGYTF
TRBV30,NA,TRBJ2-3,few,TGTGCCTGGAGGACCAGGACAGCCACAGATACGCAGTATTTT,CAWRTRTATDTQYF
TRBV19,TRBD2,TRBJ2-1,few,TGTGCCAGTAGTCCCGTACCTTCGACTAGCGGGGCGCTGGAGGAGTTCTTC,CASSPVPSTSGALEEFF
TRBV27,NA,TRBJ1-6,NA,TGTGCCAGCAGTTTATTCGACGGGGTTGAACCCCTCCACTTT,CASSLFDGVEPLHF
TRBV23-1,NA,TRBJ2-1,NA,TGCGCCAGCAGTCAACCTCCGGGACTCTTAATCGGTGAGCAGTTCTTC,CASSQPPGLLIGEQFF
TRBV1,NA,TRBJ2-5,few,TGCGCCAGCAGCCAAGGTTTTGCGGGGGGGCGAGAGACCCAGTACTTC,CASSQGFAGGRETQYF
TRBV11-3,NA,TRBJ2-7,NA,TGTGCCAGCAGCCAGGGAACGGATTTACCCTACGAGCAGTACTTC,CASSQGTDLPYEQYF
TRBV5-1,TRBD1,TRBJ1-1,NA,TGCGCCAGCAGCTTGGGCCGACAGGGGGAAGCTTTCTTT,CASSLGRQGEAFF
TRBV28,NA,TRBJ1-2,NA,TGTGCCAGCAGTTTACTCAGGGTCGGTAGTTATGGCACCTTC,CASSLLRVGSYGTF
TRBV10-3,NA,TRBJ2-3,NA,TGTGCCATCAGTGAGTCGGGGGGTTCAGGGGATACGCAGTATTTT,CAISESGGSGDTQYF
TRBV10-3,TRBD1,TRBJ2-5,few,TGTGCCACTTATGGACAGGGAGCAGAGACCCAGTACTTC,CATYGQGAETQYF
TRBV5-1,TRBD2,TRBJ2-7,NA,TGCGCCAGCAGCATCGGACTAGCGGAGTCCTACGAGCAGTACTTC,CASSIGLAESYEQYF
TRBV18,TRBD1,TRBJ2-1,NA,TGTGCCAGCTCACCAGGGACAGGGAGGACTAATGAGCAGTTCTTC,CASSPGTGRTNEQFF
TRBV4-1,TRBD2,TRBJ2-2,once,TGCGCCAGCAGCCTTACCGGGACTAGCGGGGTCGGGGAGCTGTTTTTT,CASSLTGTSGVGELFF
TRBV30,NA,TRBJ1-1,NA,TGTGCCTGGTCAGGGGAAACGAACACTGAAGCTTTCTTT,CAWSGETNTEAFF
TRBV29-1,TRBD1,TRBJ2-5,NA,TGCAGCGTTGAACTGGCCGGGACAGGGCTCGTGGAGACCCAGTACTTC,CSVELAGTGLVETQYF
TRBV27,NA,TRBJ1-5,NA,TGTGCCTCAGGCGGGGGAAATCAGCCCCAGCATTTT,CASGGGNQPQHF
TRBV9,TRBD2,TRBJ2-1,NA,TGTGCCAGCAGCGTAGCTGTGGGACTAGCGGGCCCTAAACCGTTACACAATGAGCAGTTCTTC,CASSVAVGLAGPKPLHNEQFF
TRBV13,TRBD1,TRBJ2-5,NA,TGTGCCAGCAGCGCGGACAGGGAAGAGACCCAGTACTTC,CASSADREETQYF